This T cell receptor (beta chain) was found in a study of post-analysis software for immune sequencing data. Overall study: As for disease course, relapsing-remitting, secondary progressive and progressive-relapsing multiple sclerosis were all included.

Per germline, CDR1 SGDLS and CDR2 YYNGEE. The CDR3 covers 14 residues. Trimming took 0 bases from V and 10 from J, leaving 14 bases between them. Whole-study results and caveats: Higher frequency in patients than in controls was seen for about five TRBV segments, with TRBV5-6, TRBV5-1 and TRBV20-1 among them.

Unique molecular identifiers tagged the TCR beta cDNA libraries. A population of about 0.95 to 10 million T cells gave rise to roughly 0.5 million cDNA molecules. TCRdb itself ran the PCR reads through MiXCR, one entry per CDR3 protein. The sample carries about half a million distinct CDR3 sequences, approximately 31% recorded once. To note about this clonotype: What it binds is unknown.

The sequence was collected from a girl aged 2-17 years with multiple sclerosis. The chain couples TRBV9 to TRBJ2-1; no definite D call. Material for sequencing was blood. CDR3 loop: CASSVAPRTLEQFF. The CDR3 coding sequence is TGTGCCAGCAGCGTAGCCCCCCGGACGTTGGAGCAGTTCTTC.